These 17 T cell receptor beta chains were all obtained from the same sample, sequenced in a study of Graves' ophthalmopathy and Graves' hyperthyroidism. The authors amplified TCR beta CDR3 regions from RNA transcripts. The library came from an HTBI-primed first-round RT-PCR and a second-round multiplex PCR. A single record per CDR3 protein comes from TCRdb applying MiXCR to the multiplex PCR reads. Altogether about 220,000 distinct CDR3 sequences are present, under 25% being singletons, with the ten largest covering roughly 42%. Sample: peripheral blood. These receptors were collected from a woman between 45 and 60 years old with Graves' ophthalmopathy.

This clonotype was picked up many times. The chain recombines TRBV10-3 with TRBJ2-7; perhaps D is TRBD1 or TRBD2 (9 bases each). The CDR3 contains 13 residues. CDR1 and CDR2 (germline): ENHRY, SYGVKD. V shed 11 bases and J shed 5 bases, with 19 bases lying between them. CDR3 protein: CAAGGTGTDEQYF. The CDR3 nucleotides are TGTGCCGCGGGGGGGACAGGGACGGACGAGCAGTACTTC.

In its sample, this clonotype was seen many times. The V gene is TRBV5-1, the J gene TRBJ1-1, with D possibly matching TRBD1 (5 bases). Germline values: CDR1 SGHRS, CDR2 YFSETQ. The ends were cut back, 3 bases at V and 6 bases at J, with 12 bases in the middle. The length of the CDR3 is 13 residues. The CDR3 spells CASSSQGDPEAFF. In DNA form, the CDR3 reads TGCGCCAGCAGCTCGCAGGGTGACCCTGAAGCTTTCTTT.

This clonotype was seen ten or more times. V usage is TRBV7-8 and J usage is TRBJ1-5; possible D gene TRBD1, 5 bases. Germline V gene lookup returns CDR1 SGHVS and CDR2 FQNEAQ. Trimming took 2 bases from V and 1 from J, leaving 9 bases between them. This CDR3 has 15 residues. CDR3: CASSLRWGSNQPQHF. In DNA, the CDR3 is TGTGCCAGCAGCTTACGTTGGGGGAGCAATCAGCCCCAGCATTTT.

This clonotype was counted ten times or more. CDR3 sequence reads: CASIRSGVGYGYTF. CDR3 bases: TGTGCCAGCATCCGGTCGGGGGTAGGCTATGGCTACACCTTC. V is TRBV6-5 and J is TRBJ1-2; TRBD1 is a possible D gene (5 bases). Trimming cost V 7 bases and J 4 bases, with 16 bases left between them. The CDR3 is made up of 14 amino acids. Germline values: CDR1 MNHEY, CDR2 SVGAGI.

The chain has TRBV12-3 or TRBV12-4 and TRBJ1-6, with a tentative D call TRBD1 (5 bases). Trimming took off 4 bases at V and 4 bases at J, with 14 bases between the two ends. The CDR3 is 16 residues long. CDR3 loop: CASSWGPAEYNSPLHF. The CDR3 nucleotides are TGTGCCAGCAGTTGGGGACCGGCGGAATATAATTCACCCCTCCACTTT.

This clonotype was detected many times. The rearrangement joins TRBV12-3 or TRBV12-4 to TRBJ1-1; D may be TRBD1 (6 bases). Trimming took 6 bases from V and 4 from J, leaving 18 bases between them. The CDR3 has 15 residues. The CDR3 nucleotides are TGTGCCAGCAGCGACGCACAGGGAGGATTCACTGAAGCTTTCTTT. Protein product: CASSDAQGGFTEAFF.

Notes on this clonotype: This may stem from a read error, because a much larger clone lies one nucleotide away. This chain uses TRBV12-3 or TRBV12-4 with TRBJ2-7, with no clear D. The CDR3 contains 11 residues. The V and J ends lost 6 bases and 6 bases respectively, with 9 bases between them. The CDR3 nucleotides read TGTGCCAGCAGCGGCGCCAGCGAGCAGTACGTC. Translated: CASSGASEQYV.

This clonotype has a count of ten or more. The chain couples TRBV7-8 to TRBJ2-5, with TRBD2 identical over 12 bases. The CDR3 runs 15 residues. Losses at the gene ends were 5 bases for V and 4 bases for J; bases not matched to a gene: 5. Germline CDR1 and CDR2: SGHVS and FQNEAQ. As DNA, the CDR3 is TGTGCCAGCAGCATAGGACTAGCGGGAAGAGAGACCCAGTACTTC. Translating gives CASSIGLAGRETQYF.

This clonotype appeared many times. The V call is TRBV12-5, the J call TRBJ2-5; possible D gene TRBD2, 5 bases. The length of the CDR3 is 15 residues. V was cut by 6 bases and J by 2 bases, with 16 bases left in between. CDR1 is LGHNT, CDR2 FRNRAP, per germline. The CDR3 DNA is TGTGCTAGTGGCGCCGGGTCCCGGGGTCAAGAGACCCAGTACTTC. It specifies CASGAGSRGQETQYF.

This chain links TRBV15 with TRBJ2-5; 8 bases are a match to TRBD2. This CDR3 is 15 amino acids long. Trimming removed 0 bases from V and 5 bases from J; junction bases left unmatched: 5. Germline V gene sequence: CDR1 LNHNV, CDR2 YYDKDF (reference sequence). CDR3 sequence (DNA): TGTGCCACCAGCAGAGAACTAGCGGTAGGGGAGACCCAGTACTTC. Translated, it gives CATSRELAVGETQYF.

This chain links TRBV11-1 with TRBJ2-5; TRBD2 aligns across 9 bases. Trimming took 0 bases from V and 1 from J; bases not matched to a gene: 6. Germline CDR1 SGHAT, CDR2 FQDESV (reference sequence). This CDR3 region has 17 residues. This CDR3 reads CASSLAISGGRQETQYF. The CDR3 coding sequence is TGTGCCAGCAGCTTAGCAATTAGCGGGGGACGCCAAGAGACCCAGTACTTC.

This clonotype occurred many times. The genes are TRBV11-2 and TRBJ2-7, with 9 bases fitting TRBD1. With V trimmed by 5 bases and J by 3 bases, 8 bases remained unmatched. Germline CDR1 is SGHAT and CDR2 is FQNNGV. The CDR3 is 15 residues long. CDR3 region: CASSIDRGNFYEQYF. The CDR3 nucleotides read TGTGCCAGCAGCATTGACAGGGGGAACTTCTACGAGCAGTACTTC.

The rearrangement links TRBV29-1 to TRBJ2-7; D possibly corresponds to TRBD2 (6 bases). The germline CDR1 and CDR2 sequences are SQVTM and ANQGSEA. The CDR3 contains 11 residues. The germline V and J ends were trimmed by 4 bases and 6 bases, with 10 bases remaining between them. For the CDR3, the DNA is TGCAGCGTTGTGACTAGGCGCGAGCAGTACTTC. Translating gives CSVVTRREQYF.

This clonotype came up many times. The chain carries TRBV5-1 and TRBJ2-7; D gene unclear. The CDR3 sequence is 12 residues long. Germline CDR1 and CDR2: SGHRS and YFSETQ. Trimming cost V 5 bases and J 7 bases, with 13 bases left between them. The CDR3, as DNA: TGCGCCAGCAGGATTGAAATGGGGGAGCAGTACTTC. Protein: CASRIEMGEQYF.

This clonotype was seen many times. V usage is TRBV11-3 and J usage is TRBJ1-2; D remains unclear. CDR1 is SGHNT, CDR2 YENEEA, per germline. The CDR3 consists of 18 residues. Trimming took 2 bases from V and 0 from J, leaving 19 bases between them. The CDR3 sequence: CASSLSVVRSTTNYGYTF. The DNA for the CDR3 is TGTGCCAGCAGCTTAAGTGTCGTCAGGAGCACCACTAACTATGGCTACACCTTC.

This clonotype was found many times. The CDR3 bases are TGTGCCAGCAGCTCACCCGGGGGTAGCAATCAGCCCCAGCATTTT. This sequence encodes CASSSPGGSNQPQHF. The J gene is TRBJ1-5, the V gene TRBV6-5, with D maybe TRBD1 (5 bases). The germline V gene has CDR1 MNHEY and CDR2 SVGAGI. This CDR3 spans 15 amino acids. Deletions cut 6 bases from V and 0 bases from J, with 12 bases between.

Only a few counts were recorded for this clonotype. This chain joins TRBV27 and TRBJ2-5; a possible D gene is TRBD2 (5 bases). CDR1 is MNHEY, CDR2 SMNVEV, per germline (reference sequence). Trimming took off 5 bases at V and 1 base at J, with 14 bases between the two ends. This CDR3 has 15 residues. The CDR3 here is CASSQGGEPQETQYF. CDR3 coding DNA: TGTGCCAGCAGTCAAGGTGGGGAGCCCCAAGAGACCCAGTACTTC.